This TCR beta chain came from a study of draining lymph node invasion in breast cancer (dated by TCRdb to about 2020). Describing the broader study: Nodal metastasis was diagnosed by histology and cytokeratin immunohistochemistry and confirmed by EpCAM/CD45 flow cytometry. Across breast cancer tissues, a separate targeted assay used bulk TCR-beta CDR3 sequencing to compare sorted memory regulatory T cells with memory conventional CD4 T cells. Each patient contributed matched non-invaded and tumor-invaded tumor-draining lymph nodes plus the primary tumor, profiled for both Treg and Tconv subsets. The separate targeted TCR sequencing covered lymph nodes from five or six patients, with primary tumors sequenced for three of those patients.

Points the paper makes about the study in general: Data could not resolve whether Treg conversion occurred in a given organ or whether converted Tregs recirculated between nodes and tumor. Some of the top 100 tumor clones were detected in invaded and non-invaded nodes, and this detection was taken to suggest recirculation between tumor and draining nodes. Tracking of the top-100 tumor clones could be carried out in just a couple of patients. Across all tissues in the targeted TCR-seq data, Tregs appeared to be more clonally expanded than Tconvs, and both subsets showed lower diversity in tumor than in lymph nodes. TCRs shared between the Treg and Tconv subsets were viewed as suggestive of, but not proof of, a common clonal origin. Per tissue, roughly 14-22% of Treg TCRs were found to be shared with Tconvs, and this sharing was interpreted as suggesting peripheral Treg induction.

As for this clonotype: This clone's antigen is unknown. Base qualities are not provided; no much larger clone lies one nucleotide away.

Memory regulatory T cells were sorted as CD4+ CD45RA- CD25high cells. Tumor-draining lymph nodes were classified as non-invaded or invaded according to absence or presence of metastatic tumor cells. T cells were pre-enriched with a Miltenyi Pan T Cell isolation kit before staining and sorting. Immunohistochemistry for estrogen receptor, progesterone receptor, HER2 and Ki-67 was used to characterize primary tumors. Within a few hours after surgery, the fresh surgical tissue was processed by cutting it into small fragments. Tissue fragments were enzymatically digested with Liberase TL plus DNase for 20 to 25 minutes and filtered through a 40-micrometer strainer. After DAPI live/dead staining, cells were sorted on a BD FACS Aria II at roughly 98-99% purity. Sorted cells were lysed in TCL buffer, and RNA was purified with a Norgen Single Cell RNA purification kit including DNase treatment. Libraries came from bulk RNA-seq. The run used an Illumina HiSeq 2500. Per the source publication's procedure: CDR3 sequences in the separate targeted TCR-seq dataset were extracted from raw reads and quantified using MiXCR version 2.1.5 with default parameters. Each TCR-beta clone in the separate targeted TCR-seq dataset was defined by the V gene, J gene and CDR3 sequence taken together. In the separate targeted TCR-seq dataset, clones with fewer than three counts were first removed, after which only the 90% most strongly expressed clones per sample were kept. The separate targeted TCR-seq dataset calculated Treg-Tconv overlap for each tissue as the number of shared clones divided by the total number of Treg clones, multiplied by 100. TCRdb itself trimmed the public reads at Q25 with fastp, ran MiXCR and retained productive beta chains. Under each unique CDR3 protein, matching rows form one entry showing the most common genes and DNA. Here the V and J calls rest on TCRdb's processing, not on the authors' analysis. The sample table shows over 2,000 distinct CDR3 sequences, and about 70% are seen once. The ten largest clones add up to over 6.5% of the sample.

Sequenced material: sorted memory Tregs from a lymph node. Reading the label with the study, this specimen's cell subset or site is: CD45RA-negative sorted CD4+ T cells (memory Tconv or effector/memory Treg). The receptor was derived from a female donor with luminal breast cancer.

In nucleotides, the sequence is TGTGCCAGCAGCCTGGGGACGGCTTTCTATGGCTACACCTTC. Translated, this gives CASSLGTAFYGYTF. Here the chain combines TRBV4-2 and TRBJ1-2; TRBD1 might be the D gene, on 5 matching bases. The CDR3 numbers 14 residues from cysteine through phenylalanine. Just the 42-base CDR3 DNA is kept, in frame starting at base 1. Based on the germline V gene, the CDR1 and CDR2 sequences are LGHNA and YNFKEQ. The V end loses 4 bases and the J end loses 4 bases, and a stretch of 13 bases separates them.